This is a list of T cell receptor beta chains from one sample in a study of low-dose radiotherapy and immunotherapy resistance in tumors. TCRdb analysed the reads with MiXCR anew, one entry per CDR3 protein. The repertoire includes about 58,000 distinct CDR3 sequences, approximately 22% of them detected once, and 6.7% sits in the top ten. The sequencing here drew on PBMCs, taken after low-dose radiotherapy plus immunotherapy. Receptors originate from a male donor with prostate cancer. CDR3s include the opening cysteine and the closing phenylalanine or tryptophan. The D gene is left open where the match is weak. Not every row has a clone size; where given, it reads once, few, many or a size class.

size	V	D	J	CDR3	DNA
NA	TRBV27	NA	TRBJ2-7	CASSLLGEQYF	TGTGCCAGCAGTTTATTGGGAGAGCAGTACTTC
many	TRBV6-2/TRBV6-3	TRBD1	TRBJ1-2	CASSFFWTGNYGYTF	TGTGCCAGCAGCTTCTTTTGGACAGGGAACTATGGCTACACCTTC
many	TRBV29-1	TRBD1	TRBJ1-1	CSVFGADRQNTEAFF	TGCAGCGTTTTTGGGGCGGACAGGCAGAACACTGAAGCTTTCTTT
many	TRBV6-1	NA	TRBJ1-1	CASSEIAASFTEAFF	TGTGCCAGCAGTGAAATCGCTGCCTCATTCACTGAAGCTTTCTTT
many	TRBV20-1	NA	TRBJ1-6	CSVPIVGGESPLHF	TGCAGTGTTCCCATTGTAGGGGGAGAATCACCCCTCCACTTT
many	TRBV5-5	NA	TRBJ2-1	CASSLTFTTNNEQFF	TGTGCCAGCAGCCTGACTTTCACAACAAACAATGAGCAGTTCTTC
many	TRBV4-1	TRBD2	TRBJ2-7	CASSQGGTSGYEQYF	TGCGCCAGCAGCCAAGGCGGGACTAGCGGCTACGAGCAGTACTTC
few	TRBV12-3/TRBV12-4	NA	TRBJ2-6	CASSFRLSSISGANVLTF	TGTGCCAGCAGTTTTCGGCTATCAAGCATCTCTGGGGCCAACGTCCTGACTTTC
NA	TRBV12-3/TRBV12-4	NA	TRBJ2-3	CASTRFSTDTQYF	TGTGCCAGCACAAGATTTAGCACAGATACGCAGTATTTT
many	TRBV20-1	TRBD1	TRBJ2-6	CSAPVFDRAGANVLTF	TGCAGTGCCCCGGTTTTCGACAGGGCTGGGGCCAACGTCCTGACTTTC
many	TRBV20-1	NA	TRBJ1-4	CSARDHSTGGYEKLFF	TGCAGTGCTAGAGATCATTCGACAGGAGGTTATGAAAAACTGTTTTTT
many	TRBV18	TRBD1	TRBJ2-3	CASSDGQGSTDTQYF	TGTGCCAGCTCAGACGGACAGGGGAGCACAGATACGCAGTATTTT
many	TRBV7-2	TRBD1	TRBJ2-2	CASSSRTGWRSGELFF	TGTGCCAGCAGCTCCCGGACAGGGTGGCGGAGCGGGGAGCTGTTTTTT
NA	TRBV28	TRBD1	TRBJ2-3	CASCGTGTDTQYF	TGTGCCAGCTGCGGGACAGGGACAGATACGCAGTATTTT
many	TRBV25-1	NA	TRBJ2-3	CASSEVAGNILDTQYF	TGTGCCAGCAGTGAAGTGGCAGGGAATATACTTGATACGCAGTATTTT
NA	TRBV5-5	NA	TRBJ2-2	CASSPDSHTGELFFF	NA
many	TRBV6-6	TRBD1	TRBJ1-1	CASKGQGADTEAFF	TGTGCCAGCAAAGGACAGGGGGCCGACACTGAAGCTTTCTTT
NA	TRBV6-8	TRBD1	TRBJ1-2	CASSPTGLYGYTF	TGTGCCAGCAGCCCGACAGGGTTGTATGGCTACACCTTC
many	TRBV6-2/TRBV6-3	TRBD2	TRBJ2-7	CASRQNAGTSGAYEQYF	TGTGCCAGCAGGCAAAACGCCGGGACTAGCGGGGCCTACGAGCAGTACTTC
many	TRBV20-1	NA	TRBJ2-7	CSVSEAYEQYF	TGCAGTGTATCCGAGGCCTACGAGCAGTACTTC
few	TRBV9	NA	TRBJ2-3	CASSVVARGTDTQYF	TGTGCCAGCAGCGTAGTCGCCCGCGGCACAGATACGCAGTATTTT
many	TRBV7-2	NA	TRBJ2-7	CASSGTQGRAPYEQYF	TGTGCCAGCAGCGGAACACAGGGTCGAGCCCCCTACGAGCAGTACTTC
NA	TRBV5-4	NA	TRBJ2-3	CASRYEVGRSTDTQYF	TGTGCCAGCAGATATGAAGTCGGGCGCAGCACAGATACGCAGTATTTT
NA	TRBV9	TRBD2	TRBJ2-1	CASSVALASGPYNEQFF	TGTGCCAGCAGCGTAGCTTTGGCTAGCGGCCCCTACAATGAGCAGTTCTTC
many	TRBV12-3/TRBV12-4	TRBD2	TRBJ2-2	CASSQSGGYTGELFF	TGTGCCAGCAGTCAAAGCGGGGGGTACACCGGGGAGCTGTTTTTT
NA	TRBV19	NA	TRBJ1-6	CASTNQTSMYLCASSFQGNSPLHF	NA
many	TRBV6-2/TRBV6-3	NA	TRBJ2-7	CASSVSQGGPEQYF	TGTGCCAGCAGTGTCTCCCAGGGGGGGCCCGAGCAGTACTTC
many	TRBV7-9	TRBD1	TRBJ2-7	CASSLETGFSSYEQYF	TGTGCCAGCAGCCTAGAGACAGGGTTTAGCTCCTACGAGCAGTACTTC
many	TRBV7-3	NA	TRBJ2-1	CASSGSSYNEQFF	TGTGCCAGCAGCGGGAGTTCTTACAATGAGCAGTTCTTC
NA	TRBV20-1	TRBD1	TRBJ2-1	CSARALVRGRDEQFF	TGCAGTGCTAGGGCCCTTGTCAGGGGGCGGGATGAGCAGTTCTTC
many	TRBV5-4	TRBD2	TRBJ2-7	CASSPESGGYEQYF	TGTGCCAGCAGCCCGGAAAGCGGGGGGTACGAGCAGTACTTC
once	TRBV6-1	TRBD2	TRBJ2-4	CASRSRLAGGRKGYIQYF	TGTGCCAGCAGATCCAGACTAGCGGGGGGACGGAAGGGGTACATTCAGTACTTC
few	TRBV5-1	NA	TRBJ1-1	CASSLGRGNTEAFF	TGCGCCAGCAGCTTGGGGAGGGGGAACACTGAAGCTTTCTTT
many	TRBV6-6	TRBD1	TRBJ1-6	CASSLDREAPLHF	TGTGCCAGCAGCCTCGACAGGGAGGCACCCCTCCACTTT
NA	TRBV4-3	NA	TRBJ1-2	CASSQDTGGLGYTF	TGCGCCAGCAGCCAAGATACCGGGGGCCTGGGCTACACCTTC
few	TRBV19	TRBD1	TRBJ1-4	CASSTRTGANEKLFF	TGTGCCAGTAGTACGAGGACAGGAGCCAATGAAAAACTGTTTTTT
NA	TRBV5-6	TRBD1	TRBJ2-1	CASSSDTGGSYNEQFF	TGTGCCAGCAGCTCGGATACAGGGGGTTCCTACAATGAGCAGTTCTTC
NA	TRBV13	TRBD1	TRBJ2-2	CASSAPRGQRRTNTGELFF	TGTGCCAGCAGCGCCCCGAGGGGACAGAGACGGACGAACACCGGGGAGCTGTTTTTT
medium-sized	TRBV6-5	TRBD1	TRBJ2-2	CARWTGHTGELFF	TGTGCCAGGTGGACAGGGCACACCGGGGAGCTGTTTTTT
many	TRBV9	NA	TRBJ1-6	CASSVGGSYSPLHF	TGTGCCAGCAGCGTTGGGGGGAGTTATTCACCCCTCCACTTT
many	TRBV6-1	NA	TRBJ2-7	CASSKRTNSYEQYF	TGTGCCAGCAGTAAACGGACAAATTCCTACGAGCAGTACTTC
many	TRBV12-3/TRBV12-4	NA	TRBJ2-7	CASSRGQYFEQYF	TGTGCCAGCTCCCGCGGACAGTACTTCGAGCAGTACTTC
many	TRBV5-1	TRBD2	TRBJ2-7	CASSFTLAGGSSYEQYF	TGCGCCAGCAGCTTCACTCTAGCGGGGGGAAGCTCCTACGAGCAGTACTTC
many	TRBV15	TRBD1	TRBJ2-5	CATSRTGQETQYF	TGTGCCACCAGCAGGACAGGGCAAGAGACCCAGTACTTC
NA	TRBV5-6	NA	TRBJ1-2	CASSLLASGFGANYGYTF	TGTGCCAGCAGCTTGCTCGCTAGCGGCTTTGGGGCCAACTATGGCTACACCTTC
NA	TRBV6-1	NA	TRBJ1-2	CATGSPNYGYTF	TGTGCCACGGGATCACCTAACTATGGCTACACCTTC
many	TRBV19	TRBD1	TRBJ2-1	CASSTRTGGDVGEQFF	TGTGCCAGTAGTACCCGGACAGGGGGGGATGTAGGGGAGCAGTTCTTC
many	TRBV19	NA	TRBJ2-1	CASSSETSWFRQFF	TGTGCCAGTAGTAGTGAGACTAGTTGGTTCAGGCAGTTCTTC
NA	TRBV6-2/TRBV6-3	NA	TRBJ2-1	CASTRGTGYNEQFF	TGTGCCAGCACCCGTGGGACGGGCTACAATGAGCAGTTCTTC
many	TRBV28	NA	TRBJ2-7	CASSQNLGQAYEQYF	TGTGCCAGCAGCCAAAACCTCGGACAAGCCTACGAGCAGTACTTC
many	TRBV3-1	NA	TRBJ2-1	CASSQSDGNNEQFF	TGTGCCAGCAGCCAATCGGACGGGAACAATGAGCAGTTCTTC
many	TRBV27	TRBD2	TRBJ2-1	CASSNPGLAGASGEQFF	TGTGCCAGCAGCAACCCGGGACTAGCGGGAGCGTCCGGTGAGCAGTTCTTC
many	TRBV11-3	TRBD1	TRBJ2-2	CASSLAWTGFTGELFF	TGTGCCAGCAGCTTAGCTTGGACAGGGTTCACCGGGGAGCTGTTTTTT
many	TRBV20-1	TRBD2	TRBJ2-5	CSALRGLAGGMYQETQYF	TGCAGTGCCCTAAGGGGGCTAGCGGGAGGGATGTACCAAGAGACCCAGTACTTC